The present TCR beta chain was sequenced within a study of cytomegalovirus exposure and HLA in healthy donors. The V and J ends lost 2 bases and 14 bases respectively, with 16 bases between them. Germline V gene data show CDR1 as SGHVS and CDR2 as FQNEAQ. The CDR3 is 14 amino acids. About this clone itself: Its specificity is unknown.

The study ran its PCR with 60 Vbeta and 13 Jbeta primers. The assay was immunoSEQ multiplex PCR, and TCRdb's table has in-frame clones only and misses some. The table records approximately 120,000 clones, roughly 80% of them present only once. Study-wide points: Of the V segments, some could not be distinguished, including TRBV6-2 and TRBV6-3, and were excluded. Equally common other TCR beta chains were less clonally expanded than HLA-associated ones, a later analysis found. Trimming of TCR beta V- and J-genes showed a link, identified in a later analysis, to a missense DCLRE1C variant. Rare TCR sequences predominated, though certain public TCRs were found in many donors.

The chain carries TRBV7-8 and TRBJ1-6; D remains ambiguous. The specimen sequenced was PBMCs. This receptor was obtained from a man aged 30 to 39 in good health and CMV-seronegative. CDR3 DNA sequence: TGTGCCAGCAGCTTAATGATTGCTGCAGAAACCCTCCACTTT. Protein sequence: CASSLMIAAETLHF.